The T cell receptor beta chain described here comes from a study of beta chain features in type 1 diabetes. A few counts support this clone. CDR3 length equals 15 residues. CDR1 and CDR2 from the germline V gene are SGHRS and YFSETQ. The trim removed 1 base at V and 6 bases at J, leaving 5 bases unmatched. cDNA synthesis used the whole RNA isolate, giving expressed TCRB sequences. The table came from immunoSEQ multiplex PCR; TCRdb's copy has only in-frame clones and leaves some out. The data hold around 450,000 clones, with approximately 10% observed a single time. The origin of this receptor is a woman under 30 in good health. Sample: naive CD4+ T cells from blood. This chain links TRBV5-1 with TRBJ2-1; 9 positions match TRBD2. This CDR3 reads CASSLLAGVSNEQFF. In DNA, the CDR3 is TGCGCCAGCAGCTTGTTAGCGGGAGTTTCCAATGAGCAGTTCTTC.